Following are 17 T cell receptor beta chains from one sample sequenced in a study of T cell responses to AZD1222 COVID-19 vaccine. Sequenced by immunoSEQ multiplex PCR; TCRdb stores in-frame clones only, minus some. The data contain 150,000 to 200,000 clones, 85% to 95% of them singletons. The sample in question was peripheral blood, obtained on day 0 of AZD1222 vaccination. Receptors were obtained from an adult in good health.

The V call is TRBV6-1, the J call TRBJ1-2, with TRBD1 matching 7 bases. The germline V gene encodes CDR1 MNHNS and CDR2 SASEGT. The CDR3 has 16 amino acids. With V trimmed by 0 bases and J by 4 bases, 8 bases remained unmatched. The CDR3 region has the DNA TGTGCCAGCAGTGAAGCTGCCAGGGGGTATCTCTATGGCTACACCTTC. It is translated as CASSEAARGYLYGYTF.

The rearrangement links TRBV6-5 to TRBJ2-1; D gene uncertain. The CDR3 is made up of 12 amino acids. Looked up from germline, CDR1 is MNHEY and CDR2 is SVGAGI. V was shortened by 11 bases and J by 7 bases, with 15 bases between the two germline ends. CDR3 in amino acids: CAGRSAVNEQFF. The CDR3 DNA reads as TGTGCCGGCCGCTCCGCCGTGAATGAGCAGTTCTTC.

This clone was seen many times. The chain recombines TRBV15 with TRBJ1-2; D may be TRBD1 (6 bases). The germline CDR1 and CDR2 sequences are LNHNV and YYDKDF (reference sequence). This CDR3 has 21 residues. V shed 5 bases and J shed 2 bases, with 33 bases lying between them. The CDR3 region is CATSQRPSLESVPGTNYGYTF. In nucleotides, the CDR3 is TGTGCCACCAGCCAGCGGCCTTCATTAGAGAGCGTTCCGGGGACAAACTATGGCTACACCTTC. Variable domain in full (rest from reference TRBV15 and TRBJ1-2): DAMVIQNPRYQVTQFGKPVTLSCSQTLNHNVMYWYQQKSSQAPKLLFHYYDKDFNNEADTPDNFQSRRPNTSFCFLDIRSPGLGDTAMYLCATSQRPSLESVPGTNYGYTFGSGTRLTVV.

The CDR3 is CASRPGSSGYEQYF. CDR3 coding DNA: TGCGCCAGCAGGCCGGGGTCATCAGGCTACGAGCAGTACTTC. The genes are TRBV5-1 and TRBJ2-7; D may be TRBD2 (5 bases). Trimming removed 5 bases at V and 3 bases at J, with 15 bases between. The length of the CDR3 is 14 residues. Germline V CDR1 and CDR2: SGHRS, YFSETQ.

The table lists this clone with a count of one. The chain has TRBV19 and TRBJ1-5, with 9 bases that match TRBD1. The trim removed 6 bases at V and 3 bases at J, leaving 6 bases unmatched. This CDR3 is 15 amino acids long. CDR1 is LNHDA, CDR2 SQIVND, per germline (reference sequence). CDR3 nucleotide sequence: TGTGCCAGTAGCCTCCGGGACAGGGACAATCAGCCCCAGCATTTT. This codes for CASSLRDRDNQPQHF.

The V call is TRBV27, the J call TRBJ2-5; no firm D call. Germline lookup yields CDR1 MNHEY and CDR2 SMNVEV (reference sequence). This CDR3 contains 13 residues. V dropped 8 bases and J dropped 6 bases, with 16 bases sitting between them. The CDR3 DNA reads TGTGCCAGCGGTTACACCGGGCCCCAGACCCAGTACTTC. Translating gives CASGYTGPQTQYF.

The chain couples TRBV12-3 or TRBV12-4 to TRBJ2-3; no reliable D call. Trimming left V 5 bases short and J 0 bases short, with 6 bases between. CDR3 length: 13 residues. The CDR3 nucleotides are TGTGCCAGCAGTCGTATTAGCACAGATACGCAGTATTTT. Protein: CASSRISTDTQYF.

This chain joins TRBV29-1 and TRBJ1-3, with 8 bases fitting TRBD1. Germline V gene sequence: CDR1 SQVTM, CDR2 ANQGSEA. The V segment lost 7 bases and the J segment 6 bases; nucleotides outside the gene matches: 5. The CDR3 covers 12 residues. As DNA, the CDR3 is TGCAGCGCGGACCAGGGGGCAAACACCATATATTTT. Protein product: CSADQGANTIYF.

The V call is TRBV4-1, the J call TRBJ2-4, with 7 bases identical to TRBD2. The germline CDR1 and CDR2 sequences are MGHRA and YSYEKL. Trimming at V came to 0 bases and at J to 9 bases, leaving 14 bases not matched to a gene. The length of the CDR3 is 17 residues. This CDR3 reads CASSQDRAAGEGGIQYF. The DNA of the CDR3 is TGCGCCAGCAGCCAAGATAGGGCGGCGGGAGAGGGTGGCATTCAGTACTTC.

The chain combines TRBV6-5 with TRBJ2-7; 7 nucleotides line up with TRBD2. Germline CDR1 MNHEY, CDR2 SVGAGI. Trimming took 5 bases from V and 2 from J; bases not matched to a gene: 9. The length of the CDR3 is 15 residues. The CDR3 spells CASSRPGLWPYEQYF. Written as DNA, the CDR3 is TGTGCCAGCAGTCGCCCGGGACTATGGCCCTACGAGCAGTACTTC.

This chain connects TRBV7-3 to TRBJ2-1, with TRBD2 matching over 9 bases. The germline gives CDR1 SGHTA, CDR2 FQGTGA. The CDR3 is 16 amino acids. Germline trimming cut 4 bases from V and 7 bases from J; bases unmatched to any gene: 11. The DNA for the CDR3 is TGTGCCAGCAGCTGGACTAGAGCGGGAGGTCGTAATGAGCAGTTCTTC. Its protein is CASSWTRAGGRNEQFF.

DNA for the CDR3: TGCGCCAGCAGCCAAGGAGGGGGGATAGGGGAAAAACTGTTTTTT. Protein product: CASSQGGGIGEKLFF. This rearrangement joins TRBV4-1 to TRBJ1-4, with TRBD1 as a possible D gene (6 bases). V lost 1 base and J 8 bases, leaving 14 bases between the germline ends. Germline values: CDR1 MGHRA, CDR2 YSYEKL. This CDR3 is built from 15 residues.

The chain links TRBV30 to TRBJ1-5, with TRBD1 as a possible D gene (5 bases). This CDR3 spans 15 amino acids. Germline V gene lookup returns CDR1 GTSNPN and CDR2 SVGIG (reference sequence). V was pared by 0 bases and J by 3 bases, with 12 bases between. DNA for the CDR3: TGTGCCTGGAGTGTACTCGGCAGGGACAATCAGCCCCAGCATTTT. Protein: CAWSVLGRDNQPQHF. The full variable domain, with the rest looked up from reference TRBV30 and TRBJ1-5, is SQTIHQWPATLVQPVGSPLSLECTVEGTSNPNLYWYRQAAGRGLQLLFYSVGIGQISSEVPQNLSASRPQDRQFILSSKKLLLSDSGFYLCAWSVLGRDNQPQHFGDGTRLSIL.

The V and J genes are TRBV7-9 and TRBJ2-3; D is unresolved. The CDR3 extends over 12 amino acids. With 6 bases removed from V and 5 bases from J, the gap between germline ends came to 9 bases. The V gene's germline CDR1 is SEHNR and CDR2 FQNEAQ (reference sequence). The CDR3: CASSLKRDTQYF. The CDR3 bases are TGTGCCAGCAGTTTGAAGCGAGATACGCAGTATTTT.

This clone was counted only a few times. The J gene is TRBJ2-7, the V gene TRBV19; a possible D gene is TRBD1 (6 bases). The CDR3 spans 14 residues. Trimming pared 6 bases from V and 2 bases from J, leaving 14 bases between. Germline V gives CDR1 LNHDA, CDR2 SQIVND (reference sequence). The CDR3 sequence is CASRLKGGTYEQYF. The CDR3 bases are TGTGCCAGTAGATTAAAAGGGGGAACCTACGAGCAGTACTTC.

The J gene is TRBJ2-3, the V gene TRBV12-5; TRBD2 aligns across 10 bases. The CDR3 consists of 17 residues. Germline CDR1 reads LGHNT; CDR2 reads FRNRAP. The trim removed 7 bases at V and 2 bases at J, leaving 12 bases unmatched. The CDR3 nucleotides read TGTGCTAGTGCCACCCGCCTAGCGGGAGCTTTCACAGATACGCAGTATTTT. Translation: CASATRLAGAFTDTQYF.

The chain joins TRBV29-1 to TRBJ2-7; TRBD2 aligns across 8 bases. Germline loops: CDR1 SQVTM, CDR2 ANQGSEA. V lost 6 bases and J lost 5; bases outside the gene matches: 9. This CDR3 spans 13 amino acids. CDR3: CSVSSGHANEQYF. In DNA form, the CDR3 reads TGCAGCGTGTCTAGCGGGCACGCCAACGAGCAGTACTTC.